The sequence of this T cell receptor (beta chain) was determined in a study of cytomegalovirus exposure and HLA in healthy donors (dated by TCRdb to between 2016 and 2019). In terms of the full investigation: An earlier analysis of under 600 of the donors reported 250 to 350 Gb of sequence data and 117 million unique TCR beta sequences from 150 million to 200 million T cells. An early release that covered several hundred HLA-typed donors contained about 290 gigabases of sequencing data and around 80 million unique TCR sequences. Of the roughly 400 genotyped donors, 81% fell in the genetic ancestry cluster associated with self-reported Caucasian donors. The study was designed to test whether signatures of past pathogen exposure could be identified by cataloging public T cell receptors. Using immunosequencing, the study profiled T cell repertoires from about 620 subjects and related those repertoires to cytomegalovirus serostatus. A separate validation cohort of over 95 different subjects was used in addition to the approximately 610-subject first cohort. To predict cytomegalovirus infection status, the study brought together high-throughput TCR immunosequencing, statistical association of individual TCRs with disease status, and machine learning. A later analysis re-examined previously published TCR beta repertoires from around 670 donors and added high-resolution HLA genotyping to investigate patterns of TCR occurrence. In the later analysis, no new phenotypic data were used to find candidate immune exposures; instead, reliance was placed on TCR beta sequences and their occurrence across donors. To decide whether each TCR beta V gene segment behaved as functional or pseudogenic, an earlier analysis of some 540 of the donors relied on high-throughput TCR beta sequencing. Donor age, sex, ethnicity and CMV serostatus were compiled alongside the repertoire data. In a later genetic analysis, genome-wide SNP genotypes for about 65% of the 666 donors were used, and that subset was treated as a discovery cohort. All discovery cohort repertoires had been generated on a single sequencing platform. Both class I and class II loci were covered by HLA typing, at four-digit resolution. The number of donors typed differed by locus, with roughly 629-640 for A, B, C, DRB1 and DQB1, 522 for DQA1, 600 to 610 for DPA1, and some 440 for DPB1. Roughly 5 DR-DQ haplotypes were treated as single units for association and clustering because of strong linkage in the cohort. Across some 400 genotyped donors of the cohort, an average of about 220,000 unique TCR beta nucleotide sequences per donor were sequenced, and roughly 18% of those sequences were non-productive. Points the paper makes about the study in general: The only immune exposure information available for the cohort was CMV serostatus. According to a later analysis, TCR association rates differed among HLA loci, with DRB1 alleles showing the most associated TCRs and HLA-C alleles showing the fewest. Specific HLA alleles were associated with 15,000 to 20,000 TCR beta sequences at a false discovery rate of 0.05 in a later analysis. It was suggested by the authors that the approach could potentially be generalized to other disease states and immunological phenotypes. In both the original and validation cohorts, the classifier was reported to diagnose cytomegalovirus status with high specificity and sensitivity. In a later genetic analysis, fewer N-insertions in productive TCRs were reported among donors in an Asian-associated ancestry cluster than the 666-donor mean. In a later analysis, HLA-associated TCR beta chains were found to be more clonally expanded and to have lower generation probabilities than equally common non-associated chains. The cohort was sequenced for TCR beta chains only, and without alpha or paired-chain data the features that could be detected were limited. A later analysis found that most CMV-associated TCR beta chains appeared HLA-restricted, with HLA associations seemingly driven largely by CMV exposure. According to a later analysis, parvovirus B19, influenza, CMV and Epstein-Barr virus appeared linked to several top co-occurrence clusters. The sequencing pipeline was judged likely to have produced a cluster of highly shared sequence variants as a technical artifact. A further reported finding was that TCR beta sequences accurately predicted the HLA-A and HLA-B alleles for most subjects in the first cohort. Three of the identified cytomegalovirus-associated TCR beta chains were confirmed in vitro to be specific for cytomegalovirus antigens. The study gave a list of roughly 150 TCR beta chains associated with cytomegalovirus. Strong co-occurrence of HLA alleles, especially DR and DQ, made assigning TCR associations to individual alleles difficult. V-gene and J-gene trimming of TCR beta chains was associated with a missense DCLRE1C variant in a later genetic analysis, and the association was replicated in an independent cohort. Because counts were too low, about 15 rarely observed V segments, including chromosome 9 orphons, were left out of the earlier analysis of a few hundred of the donors. Linkage disequilibrium might explain the correlated functional status among segregating V segments, but an unknown experimental factor could not be ruled out. Some IMGT-functional V segments, including TRBV6-2 and TRBV6-3, could not be distinguished by the 87-base-pair reads and were therefore excluded. Most TCR sequences were seen in very few donors, while some public TCRs were found in many individuals. Sequencing depth was assumed to be roughly uniform across donors in the presence/absence analyses, though that assumption may not hold. In an earlier analysis of approximately 600 of the donors, most TCR beta V segments were observed in productive rearrangements about 87% or about 30% of the time, broadly matching IMGT annotations. HLA typing was unavailable for some donors at each locus, so association tests used only the typed subset.

The cohort comprised fewer than 750 healthy bone marrow donors. Cohort members were all nominally healthy when sampled, although unrecorded immune exposures were likely present. The donor was CMV seronegative and belonged to the group of 320 or so seronegative cohort members. Each donor provided a peripheral blood sample, and peripheral blood mononuclear cells were used for TCR beta sequencing. Genomic DNA extraction from the blood cell samples was performed with the Qiagen DNeasy Blood Extraction Kit. A note on this clone: Its antigen is not yet known. The input lacks base qualities; no much larger clone sits a single base away.

Library preparation was by the immunoSEQ multiplex PCR assay. For the multiplex PCR, a mixture combining 60 forward primers for TCR Vbeta segments and 13 reverse primers for TCR Jbeta segments was used. The CDR3 region of rearranged TCR beta genes was amplified from genomic DNA with a multiplex PCR assay. The amplified TCR beta libraries were sequenced on the Illumina HiSeq System as 87-base-pair reads. The original methods were these. Across the 666 repertoires, a later analysis counted roughly 77 million unique TCR beta chains, roughly 11 million of which were shared by at least two donors. Raw reads were error-corrected and collapsed into unique sequences with a nearest-neighbor algorithm that merged closely related sequences to remove PCR and sequencing errors. Alignment of CDR3 sequences to IMGT reference sequences was used to assign V, D and J gene segments. For a sequence to be retained, a match of at least six nucleotides to both a V gene segment and a J gene segment was required. A rearrangement counted as productive if the CDR3 had no stop codons and remained in frame with V and J, and every other rearrangement counted as non-productive. Following IMGT convention, CDR3 was defined as the stretch from the second conserved V-encoded cysteine to the conserved J-encoded phenylalanine. The earlier analysis of some 540 of the donors excluded any sequence lacking an unambiguous match to a single V gene segment. In an earlier analysis of 450 to 750 of the donors, a V segment was called functional when productive rearrangements were above 56.7%, and segregating when the standard deviation between donors exceeded 5%. A statistical classification framework was built to diagnose cytomegalovirus status from the catalog of TCR beta chain sequences. In a later analysis, TCR nucleotide sequences were compared against IMGT/GENE-DB human TR gene sequences so that V and J genes could be assigned. A later analysis assigned CDR3 sequences and most-parsimonious VDJ recombination scenarios with the TCRdist pipeline. In a later analysis, each TCR beta chain was defined by its CDR3 amino acid sequence together with its V-gene family, and reads without a unique V-gene family were excluded. In a later analysis, 500 to 650 highly shared, low-generation-probability nucleotide sequences were removed to address suspected cross-contamination and a sequencing artifact. In a later analysis, a clonal expansion index for each public chain was calculated from normalized within-repertoire ranks of inferred template counts. In a later analysis, generation probabilities were computed with a VDJ recombination model fitted to out-of-frame rearrangements, and the resulting probabilities were checked against IGoR. A later analysis scored TCR-TCR, TCR-HLA and TCR-CMV co-occurrence with hypergeometric tests, applying a repertoire-size bias correction to TCR pairs. In a later analysis, false discovery rates were estimated by permuting HLA or CMV assignments 20 times. A later analysis grouped co-occurring TCRs with DBSCAN, adding TCRdist sequence similarity when clustering within HLA-allele-positive subsets. Repertoires with fewer than 30,000 or more than 120,000 public chains, plus five repertoires with anomalous nucleotide sharing, were excluded from co-occurrence clustering. TCRdb took over this immuneACCESS table, retaining in-frame rearrangements with V and J assigned. Such tables are incomplete; in checked studies, under half of the missing clones stem from an unresolved V gene, and the remainder is unexplained. V and J calls and clone size are copied from that table; D and trimming were computed from the DNA. This sample lists some 180,000 clones; 70% to 80% were detected once. The ten largest clones take up 1.5% to 2% of the sample.

Including cysteine and phenylalanine, the CDR3 has 16 amino acids. Only the CDR3 DNA is retained, 48 bases long and in frame from the first base. CDR1 and CDR2 are read off the germline V gene as MRHNA and SNTAGT. V ends up 5 bases short and J 3 bases short, with an unmatched junction base count of 10. The sequence came from a young man in good health and CMV-seronegative. The chain is made from TRBV6-4 and TRBJ2-3; TRBD2 fits 8 bases in the junction. What was sequenced was PBMCs. The DNA reads TGTGCCAGCAGTCCCCAAGCGGGGGCGGTTACAGATACGCAGTATTTT. Its product reads: CASSPQAGAVTDTQYF.